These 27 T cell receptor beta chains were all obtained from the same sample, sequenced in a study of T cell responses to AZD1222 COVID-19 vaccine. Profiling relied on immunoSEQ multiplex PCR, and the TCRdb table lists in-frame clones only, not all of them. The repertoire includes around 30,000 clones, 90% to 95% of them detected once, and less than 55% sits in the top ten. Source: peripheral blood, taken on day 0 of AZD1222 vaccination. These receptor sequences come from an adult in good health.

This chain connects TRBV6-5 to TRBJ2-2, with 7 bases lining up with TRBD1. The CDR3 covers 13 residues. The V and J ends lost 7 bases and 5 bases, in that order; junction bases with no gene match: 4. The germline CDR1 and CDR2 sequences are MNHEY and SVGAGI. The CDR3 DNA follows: TGTGCCAGCACCTTGACAGGGACCGGGGAGCTGTTTTTT. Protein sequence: CASTLTGTGELFF.

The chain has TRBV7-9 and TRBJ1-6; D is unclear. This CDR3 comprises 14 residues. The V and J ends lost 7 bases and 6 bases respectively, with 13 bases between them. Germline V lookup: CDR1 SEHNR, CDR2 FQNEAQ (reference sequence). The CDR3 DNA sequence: TGTGCCAGCACCGACTGGGTCAGTAATTCACCCCTCCACTTT. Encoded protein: CASTDWVSNSPLHF.

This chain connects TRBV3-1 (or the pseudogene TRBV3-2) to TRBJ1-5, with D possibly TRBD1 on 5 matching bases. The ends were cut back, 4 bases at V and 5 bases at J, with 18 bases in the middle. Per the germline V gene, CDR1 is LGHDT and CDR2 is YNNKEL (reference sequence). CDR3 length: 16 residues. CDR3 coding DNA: TGTGCCAGCAGCCCATCGGGACGGAGTATCGATCAGCCCCAGCATTTT. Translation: CASSPSGRSIDQPQHF.

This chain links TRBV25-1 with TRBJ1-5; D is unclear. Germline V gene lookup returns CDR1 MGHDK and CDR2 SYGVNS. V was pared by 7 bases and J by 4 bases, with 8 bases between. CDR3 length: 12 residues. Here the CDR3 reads CASTTANQPQHF. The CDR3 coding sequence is TGTGCCAGCACCACGGCGAATCAGCCCCAGCATTTT.

CDR3 residues: CATSTPDGNTEAFF. The CDR3 DNA follows: TGTGCCACCAGCACTCCAGACGGGAACACTGAAGCTTTCTTT. The chain uses TRBV15 and TRBJ1-1; D is uncertain. There are 14 residues in the CDR3. Germline V gives CDR1 LNHNV, CDR2 YYDKDF (reference sequence). Trimming removed 4 bases from V and 1 base from J, with 10 bases in between.

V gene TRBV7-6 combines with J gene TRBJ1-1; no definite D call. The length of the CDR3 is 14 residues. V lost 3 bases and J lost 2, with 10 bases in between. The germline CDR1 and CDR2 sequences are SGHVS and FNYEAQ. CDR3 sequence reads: CASSFSTVNTEAFF. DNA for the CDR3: TGTGCCAGCAGCTTTTCTACAGTTAACACTGAAGCTTTCTTT.

CDR3 bases: TGTGCCAGTAGAAACCGGGACCAGCGTACGGATTACACCTTC. It translates to CASRNRDQRTDYTF. V and J are TRBV19 and TRBJ1-2, with D perhaps matching TRBD1 (5 bases). Trimming cost V 6 bases and J 11 bases, with 22 bases left between them. The CDR3 runs to 14 residues. Germline V CDR1 and CDR2: LNHDA, SQIVND (reference sequence).

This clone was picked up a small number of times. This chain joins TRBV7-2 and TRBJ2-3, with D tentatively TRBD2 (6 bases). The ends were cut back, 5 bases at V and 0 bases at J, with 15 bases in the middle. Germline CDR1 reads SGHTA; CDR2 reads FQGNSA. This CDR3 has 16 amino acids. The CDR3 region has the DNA TGTGCCAGCAGCCCCCAGGGTGCGGGGAGCACAGATACGCAGTATTTT. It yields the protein CASSPQGAGSTDTQYF.

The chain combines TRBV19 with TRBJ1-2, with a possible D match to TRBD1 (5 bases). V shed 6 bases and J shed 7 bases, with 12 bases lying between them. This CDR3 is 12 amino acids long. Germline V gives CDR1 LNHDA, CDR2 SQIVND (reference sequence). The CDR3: CASSPGSSGYTF. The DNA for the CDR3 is TGTGCCAGTAGCCCAGGGAGTAGTGGCTACACCTTC.

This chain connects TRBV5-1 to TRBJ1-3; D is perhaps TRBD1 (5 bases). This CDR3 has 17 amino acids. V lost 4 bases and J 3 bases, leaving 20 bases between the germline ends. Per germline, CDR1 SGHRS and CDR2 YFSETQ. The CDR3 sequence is CASSPSLGGTVGNTIYF. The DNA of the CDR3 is TGCGCCAGCAGCCCCTCCCTGGGGGGTACGGTTGGAAACACCATATATTTT.

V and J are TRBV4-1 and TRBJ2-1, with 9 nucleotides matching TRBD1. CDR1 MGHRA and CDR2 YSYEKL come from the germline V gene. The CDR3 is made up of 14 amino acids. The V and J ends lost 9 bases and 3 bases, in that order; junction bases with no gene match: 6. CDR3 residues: CAREQGALYNEQFF. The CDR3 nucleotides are TGCGCCAGAGAACAGGGGGCCCTCTACAATGAGCAGTTCTTC.

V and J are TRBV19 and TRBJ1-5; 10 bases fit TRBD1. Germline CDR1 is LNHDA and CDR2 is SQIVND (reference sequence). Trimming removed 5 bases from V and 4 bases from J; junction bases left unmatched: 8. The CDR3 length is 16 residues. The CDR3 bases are TGTGCCAGTAGTCCGTGGACAGGGGGAAGGAATCAGCCCCAGCATTTT. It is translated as CASSPWTGGRNQPQHF.

CDR3 amino acids: CSVRGSHGYTF. CDR3 nucleotide sequence: TGCAGCGTTCGGGGGAGCCATGGCTACACCTTC. The chain links TRBV29-1 to TRBJ1-2; the D gene is possibly TRBD1 (5 bases). The CDR3 has 11 amino acids. Between the trimmed V and J ends, which lost 5 bases and 6 bases, there was a span of 10 bases. Germline loops: CDR1 SQVTM, CDR2 ANQGSEA.

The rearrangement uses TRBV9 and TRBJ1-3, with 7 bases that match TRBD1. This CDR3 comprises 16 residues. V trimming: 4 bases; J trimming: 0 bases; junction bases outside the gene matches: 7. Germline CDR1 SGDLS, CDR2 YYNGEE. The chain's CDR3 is CASSSGQPPSGNTIYF. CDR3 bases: TGTGCCAGCAGCTCGGGACAGCCGCCCTCTGGAAACACCATATATTTT.

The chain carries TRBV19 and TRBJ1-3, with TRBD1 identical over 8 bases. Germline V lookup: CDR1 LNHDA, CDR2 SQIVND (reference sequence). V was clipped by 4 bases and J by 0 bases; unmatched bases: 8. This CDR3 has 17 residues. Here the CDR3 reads CASSTSGTGYSGNTIYF. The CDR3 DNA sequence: TGTGCCAGTAGTACCTCCGGGACAGGCTACTCTGGAAACACCATATATTTT. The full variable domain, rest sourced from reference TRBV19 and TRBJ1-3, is DGGITQSPKYLFRKEGQNVTLSCEQNLNHDAMYWYRQDPGQGLRLIYYSQIVNDFQKGDIAEGYSVSREKKESFPLTVTSAQKNPTAFYLCASSTSGTGYSGNTIYFGEGSWLTVV.

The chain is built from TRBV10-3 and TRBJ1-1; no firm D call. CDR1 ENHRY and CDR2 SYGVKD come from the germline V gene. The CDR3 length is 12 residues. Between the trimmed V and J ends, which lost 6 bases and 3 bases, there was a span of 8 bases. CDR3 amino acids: CAIRKEDTEAFF. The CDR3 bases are TGTGCCATCAGGAAGGAGGACACTGAAGCTTTCTTT.

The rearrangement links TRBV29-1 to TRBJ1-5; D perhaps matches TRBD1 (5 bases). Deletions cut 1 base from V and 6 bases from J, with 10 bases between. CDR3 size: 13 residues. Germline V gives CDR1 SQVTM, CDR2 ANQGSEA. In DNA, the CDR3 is TGCAGCGTTGAAGGGGGGGTCGGTCAGCCCCAGCATTTT. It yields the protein CSVEGGVGQPQHF. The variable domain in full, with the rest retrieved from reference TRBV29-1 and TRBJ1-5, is SAVISQKPSRDICQRGTSLTIQCQVDSQVTMMFWYRQQPGQSLTLIATANQGSEATYESGFVIDKFPISRPNLTFSTLTVSNMSPEDSSIYLCSVEGGVGQPQHFGDGTRLSIL.

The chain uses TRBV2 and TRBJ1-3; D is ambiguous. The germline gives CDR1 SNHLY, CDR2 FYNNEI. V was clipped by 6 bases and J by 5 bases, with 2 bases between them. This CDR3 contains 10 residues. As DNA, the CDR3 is TGTGCCAGCAGGAGAAACACCATATATTTT. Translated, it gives CASRRNTIYF. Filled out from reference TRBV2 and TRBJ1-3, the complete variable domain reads EPEVTQTPSHQVTQMGQEVILRCVPISNHLYFYWYRQILGQKVEFLVSFYNNEISEKSEIFDDQFSVERPDGSNFTLKIRSTKLEDSAMYFCASRRNTIYFGEGSWLTVV.

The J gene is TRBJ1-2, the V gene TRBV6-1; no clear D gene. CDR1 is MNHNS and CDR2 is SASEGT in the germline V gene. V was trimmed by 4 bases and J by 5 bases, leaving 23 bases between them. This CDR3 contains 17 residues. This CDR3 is CASSARAQGSLWYGYTF. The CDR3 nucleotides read TGTGCCAGCAGTGCTCGCGCCCAAGGGTCCCTTTGGTATGGCTACACCTTC.

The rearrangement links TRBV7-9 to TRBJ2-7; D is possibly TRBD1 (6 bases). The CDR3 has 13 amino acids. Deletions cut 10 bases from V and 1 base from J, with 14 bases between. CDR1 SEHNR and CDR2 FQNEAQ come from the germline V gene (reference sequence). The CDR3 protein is CAISSDSSYEQYF. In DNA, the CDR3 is TGTGCCATTAGCTCGGACAGTTCCTACGAGCAGTACTTC.

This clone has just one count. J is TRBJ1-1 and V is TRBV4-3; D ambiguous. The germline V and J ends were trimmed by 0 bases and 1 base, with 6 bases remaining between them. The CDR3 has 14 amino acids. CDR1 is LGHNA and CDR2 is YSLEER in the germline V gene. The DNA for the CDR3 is TGCGCCAGCAGCCAAGATTGGAGGAACACTGAAGCTTTCTTT. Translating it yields CASSQDWRNTEAFF.

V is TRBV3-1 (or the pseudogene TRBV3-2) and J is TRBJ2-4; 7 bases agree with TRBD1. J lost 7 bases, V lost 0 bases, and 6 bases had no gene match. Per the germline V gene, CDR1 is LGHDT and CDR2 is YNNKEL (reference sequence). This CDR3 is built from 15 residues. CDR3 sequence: CASSQDLGTENIQYF. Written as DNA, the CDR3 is TGTGCCAGCAGCCAAGATCTTGGGACAGAGAACATTCAGTACTTC.

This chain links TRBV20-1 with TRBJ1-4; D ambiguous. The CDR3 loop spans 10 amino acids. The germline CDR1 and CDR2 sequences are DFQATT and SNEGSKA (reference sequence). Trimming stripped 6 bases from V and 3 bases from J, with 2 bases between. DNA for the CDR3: TGCAGTGCCGCTAATGAAAAACTGTTTTTT. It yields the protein CSAANEKLFF.

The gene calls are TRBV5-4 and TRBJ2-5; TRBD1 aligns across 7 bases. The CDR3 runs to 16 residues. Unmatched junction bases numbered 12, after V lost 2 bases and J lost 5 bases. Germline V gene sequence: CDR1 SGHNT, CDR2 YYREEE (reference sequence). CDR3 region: CASSFRFQGVGETQYF. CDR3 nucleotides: TGTGCCAGCAGCTTTCGGTTCCAGGGGGTGGGGGAGACCCAGTACTTC.

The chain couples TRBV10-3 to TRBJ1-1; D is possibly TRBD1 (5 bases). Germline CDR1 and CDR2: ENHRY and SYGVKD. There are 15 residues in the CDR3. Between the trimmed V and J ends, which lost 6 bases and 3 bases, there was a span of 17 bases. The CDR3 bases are TGTGCCATCAGCCCGGGAGGGACTCAGGACACTGAAGCTTTCTTT. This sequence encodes CAISPGGTQDTEAFF.

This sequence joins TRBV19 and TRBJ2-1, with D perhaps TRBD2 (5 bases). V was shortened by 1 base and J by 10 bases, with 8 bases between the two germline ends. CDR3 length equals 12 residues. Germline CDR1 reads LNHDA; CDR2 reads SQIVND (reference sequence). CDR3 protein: CASSIVGEEQFF. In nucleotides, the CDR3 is TGTGCCAGTAGTATAGTCGGGGAAGAGCAGTTCTTC.

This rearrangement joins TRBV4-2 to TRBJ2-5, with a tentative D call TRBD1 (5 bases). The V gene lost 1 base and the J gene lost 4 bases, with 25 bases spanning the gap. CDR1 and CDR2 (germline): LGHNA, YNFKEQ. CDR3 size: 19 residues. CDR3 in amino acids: CASSQVGQGRLRVRETQYF. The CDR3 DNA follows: TGTGCCAGCAGCCAAGTGGGGCAGGGTCGTCTTCGGGTCCGAGAGACCCAGTACTTC.